This note documents a single T cell receptor beta chain sequence. Its cognate antigen is unknown. Regarding treatment: oral pan-JAK inhibitor, 5-10 mg twice daily. The data were taken from a study of CD8+ T cells in alopecia areata. Study observations and caveats: Given one nonresponder, whether baseline CD8+ expansion relates to response remains uncertain.

Germline CDR1 is SQVTM and CDR2 is ANQGSEA. V was cut by 3 bases and J by 2 bases, with 14 bases left in between. This CDR3 is 15 amino acids long. Extracted RNA was reverse transcribed, and the resulting cDNA served as sequencing template. Only in-frame clones appear in the TCRdb table, and some are missing; sequencing was by immunoSEQ multiplex PCR. The data contain some 190,000 clones, roughly 60% of them seen just once; the ten biggest clones take up approximately 1%. The sample was CD4+ T cells sorted from blood, taken at week 24, from a patient treated with tofacitinib. The rearrangement joins TRBV29-1 to TRBJ1-5; TRBD1 is a possible D gene (6 bases). The source is a human donor with alopecia areata. CDR3 residues: CSVDGGQGGNQPQHF. DNA of the CDR3: TGCAGCGTTGATGGGGGGCAGGGAGGCAATCAGCCCCAGCATTTT.